This passage covers 17 T cell receptor beta chains from one sample sequenced in a study of molecular identifiers for immune sequencing clone quantification. TCRdb re-analysed the PCR reads in MiXCR, keeping a single row per CDR3 protein. The table lists around 480,000 distinct CDR3 sequences, around 23% of them singletons. Sequencing was done on a sample of naive CD8+ T cells from blood, with Jurkat cell RNA spiked in. The subset denotes: FACS-sorted CD8+CD4-CCR7+CD45RA+ naive T cells. All receptors derive from a human donor in good health. Some libraries in this study had Jurkat cell RNA spiked in.

The chain uses TRBV4-3 and TRBJ2-7; 10 bases are shared with TRBD2. CDR1 is LGHNA, CDR2 YSLEER, per germline. CDR3 length: 15 amino acids. Trimming at V came to 0 bases and at J to 4 bases, leaving 3 bases not matched to a gene. In DNA form, the CDR3 reads TGCGCCAGCAGCCAAGATTCTAGCGGGGGTTACGAGCAGTACTTC. Translating gives CASSQDSSGGYEQYF.

The chain recombines TRBV20-1 with TRBJ2-7, with 8 bases identical to TRBD2. CDR3 length equals 21 residues. V shed 6 bases and J 0 bases; nucleotides not matched to a gene: 28. Germline V gene sequence: CDR1 DFQATT, CDR2 SNEGSKA (reference sequence). The CDR3 protein is CSARPPHGSETSVRPSYEQYF. CDR3 bases: TGCAGTGCGCGCCCTCCTCACGGTTCCGAGACTAGCGTGAGGCCCTCCTACGAGCAGTACTTC.

V is TRBV3-1 and J is TRBJ2-5; D is undetermined. Trimming stripped 5 bases from V and 5 bases from J, with 15 bases between. This CDR3 has 14 amino acids. Germline V gives CDR1 LGHDT, CDR2 YNNKEL (reference sequence). CDR3 in amino acids: CASSNQDVWETQYF. In DNA, the CDR3 is TGTGCCAGCAGCAACCAAGACGTGTGGGAGACCCAGTACTTC.

The chain links TRBV7-9 to TRBJ2-7; 9 positions agree with TRBD1. Germline CDR1 SEHNR, CDR2 FQNEAQ (reference sequence). This CDR3 comprises 19 residues. The V segment lost 0 bases and the J segment 3 bases; nucleotides outside the gene matches: 15. CDR3 loop: CASSLAPGQGRGSDYEQYF. The CDR3 bases are TGTGCCAGCAGCTTAGCCCCGGGACAGGGACGGGGGAGTGACTACGAGCAGTACTTC. The full variable domain, with the rest looked up from reference TRBV7-9 and TRBJ2-7, is DTGVSQNPRHKITKRGQNVTFRCDPISEHNRLYWYRQTLGQGPEFLTYFQNEAQLEKSRLLSDRFSAERPKGSFSTLEIQRTEQGDSAMYLCASSLAPGQGRGSDYEQYFGPGTRLTVT.

This rearrangement joins TRBV27 to TRBJ2-7; D gene ambiguous. V was shortened by 9 bases and J by 0 bases, with 9 bases between the two germline ends. The CDR3 sequence is 12 residues long. Germline CDR1 reads MNHEY; CDR2 reads SMNVEV (reference sequence). The CDR3 region is CASGPVSYEQYF. The CDR3 bases are TGTGCCAGTGGACCGGTCTCCTACGAGCAGTACTTC.

In this sample, this clonotype turned up a few times. This chain uses TRBV7-8 with TRBJ2-3; D uncertain. Germline CDR1 and CDR2: SGHVS and FQNEAQ. V dropped 2 bases and J dropped 0 bases, with 12 bases sitting between them. CDR3 length: 16 residues. The CDR3: CASSLNEVTSTDTQYF. The CDR3 DNA follows: TGTGCCAGCAGCTTAAATGAGGTTACTAGCACAGATACGCAGTATTTT. The whole variable domain, filled in from reference TRBV7-8 and TRBJ2-3, reads GAGVSQSPRYKVAKRGQDVALRCDPISGHVSLFWYQQALGQGPEFLTYFQNEAQLDKSGLPSDRFFAERPEGSVSTLKIQRTQQEDSAVYLCASSLNEVTSTDTQYFGPGTRLTVL.

The sample holds many counts of this clonotype. This chain connects TRBV7-2 to TRBJ1-1; TRBD1 matches at 8 bases. This CDR3 has 14 amino acids. Germline CDR1 and CDR2: SGHTA and FQGNSA. V gave up 4 bases and J gave up 3 bases; unmatched junction bases: 4. CDR3 nucleotides: TGTGCCAGCAGCTCCGGACAGGGATACACTGAAGCTTTCTTT. It is translated as CASSSGQGYTEAFF.

This clonotype was picked up one time. The chain combines TRBV4-3 with TRBJ1-1; 7 bases are a match to TRBD1. The CDR3 is 16 residues long. Trimming at V came to 0 bases and at J to 4 bases, leaving 8 bases not matched to a gene. In germline, CDR1 is LGHNA, CDR2 YSLEER. The CDR3 here is CASSQDKGRGITEAFF. The CDR3, as DNA: TGCGCCAGCAGCCAAGATAAAGGCAGGGGGATCACTGAAGCTTTCTTT.

This clonotype was detected many times. The chain recombines TRBV30 with TRBJ2-3; D not certain. The CDR3 runs 15 residues. Trimming pared 2 bases from V and 0 bases from J, leaving 12 bases between. Germline V gene data show CDR1 as GTSNPN and CDR2 as SVGIG (reference sequence). The CDR3, as DNA: TGTGCCTGGAGTTTAGGCGGCTCTAGCACAGATACGCAGTATTTT. Protein sequence: CAWSLGGSSTDTQYF.

This clonotype was counted at least ten times. The CDR3 DNA follows: TGTGCCAACCGGGACAGTTATGAAAAACTGTTTTTT. Translation: CANRDSYEKLFF. This chain joins TRBV2 and TRBJ1-4; 7 bases align to TRBD1. The trim removed 10 bases at V and 6 bases at J, leaving 5 bases unmatched. This CDR3 is 12 amino acids long. From germline, CDR1 is SNHLY and CDR2 FYNNEI.

The rearrangement uses TRBV4-1 and TRBJ1-2, with D possibly matching TRBD1 (6 bases). V was pared by 2 bases and J by 6 bases, with 25 bases between. Germline CDR1 and CDR2: MGHRA and YSYEKL. The CDR3 is 18 amino acids. CDR3 bases: TGCGCCAGCAGCCAACAACTAGGGGGGTCTAGGTCTATGGATGGCTACACCTTC. Translation: CASSQQLGGSRSMDGYTF.

Note on this clonotype: A junction end diverges from the germline sequence, so it may reflect a read error. The chain carries TRBV9 and TRBJ2-3; 8 bases agree with TRBD2. The CDR3 length is 16 residues. The germline gives CDR1 SGDLS, CDR2 YYNGEE. As DNA, the CDR3 is TGTCCCAGCAGCGCGGGGGGTGAGGTGGGAGGGGGTACGCAGTATTTT. Translating it yields CPSSAGGEVGGGTQYF.

Ten or more counts support this clonotype. In DNA form, the CDR3 reads TGTGCCAGCAGCCAAGGATGGAATCAGCCCCAGCATTTT. Its protein product is CASSQGWNQPQHF. The V call is TRBV14, the J call TRBJ1-5; D call uncertain. Between the trimmed V and J ends, which lost 1 base and 4 bases, there was a span of 5 bases. The CDR3 consists of 13 residues. The V gene's germline CDR1 is SGHDN and CDR2 FVKESK.

Concerning this clonotype: This may be a read error, as it is one base from a much larger clone. The chain joins TRBV6-2 or TRBV6-3 to TRBJ2-7; no definite D call. CDR3 length: 12 residues. Germline lookup yields CDR1 MNHEY and CDR2 SVGEGT. The CDR3 region is CAISSRPDEQYF. Here the CDR3 DNA reads TGTGCCATCAGTAGCCGACCGGACGAGCAGTACTTC.

At least ten counts were recorded for this clonotype. The V gene is TRBV7-9, the J gene TRBJ2-5; TRBD1 aligns across 9 bases. V lost 0 bases and J lost 0; bases outside the gene matches: 8. Per the germline V gene, CDR1 is SEHNR and CDR2 is FQNEAQ (reference sequence). This CDR3 has 18 residues. The CDR3 DNA reads as TGTGCCAGCAGCTTAGCCCCAGGGACAGGGCAATACCAAGAGACCCAGTACTTC. Its protein is CASSLAPGTGQYQETQYF.

This clonotype was picked up many times. This chain connects TRBV7-9 to TRBJ1-1; a weak D match, TRBD1 (6 bases). The CDR3 spans 15 residues. Per the germline V gene, CDR1 is SEHNR and CDR2 is FQNEAQ (reference sequence). V shed 3 bases and J shed 5 bases, with 16 bases lying between them. Here the CDR3 reads CASSLNMGARTEAFF. CDR3 DNA: TGTGCCAGCAGCTTGAACATGGGGGCGCGGACTGAAGCTTTCTTT.

The CDR3 spells CASSQEAWDHYEQYF. In DNA, the CDR3 is TGCGCCAGCAGCCAAGAAGCGTGGGACCACTACGAGCAGTACTTC. The chain is built from TRBV4-1 and TRBJ2-7; D possibly uses TRBD1 or TRBD2 (5 bases each). V was pared by 0 bases and J by 3 bases, with 12 bases between. This CDR3 contains 15 residues. From germline, CDR1 is MGHRA and CDR2 YSYEKL.